This T cell receptor beta chain is drawn from a study of OX40 agonist ivuxolimab in advanced cancers. Study-level background: Melanoma, hepatocellular carcinoma, head and neck or renal cell cancer occurred in dose-escalation patients.

The sampling schedule covered blood at baseline, cycle 4 day 1, and cycle 7 day 1. Repertoires were generated with immunoSEQ multiplex PCR, while TCRdb's copy carries only in-frame clones and drops some. This sample has about 80,000 clones; 80% to 90% occur once, and the top ten carry 20% to 25%. Per the germline V gene, CDR1 is LGHNA and CDR2 is YSLEER. CDR3 length: 15 residues. Trimming removed 6 bases from V and 1 base from J, with 15 bases in between. Study-level points and caveats: Several nonresponders also turned out to have low normalized T-cell clonal expansion. Clonal expansion was seen in CD4+ and CD8+ blood T cells by week 6 at 0.1 to 3.0 mg/kg.

In the case of this clone: The target antigen is unknown.

The source material was CD4+ or CD8+ T cells sorted from blood, sampled in a trial of the OX40 agonist ivuxolimab. V is TRBV4-3 and J is TRBJ1-2; no clear D. The clonotype comes from an adult with an advanced solid tumor such as melanoma, head and neck, liver or kidney cancer. As DNA, the CDR3 is TGCGCCAGCAGAAACCCCGTCAGGAGTAACTATGGCTACACCTTC. It specifies CASRNPVRSNYGYTF.